This T cell receptor beta chain derives from a study of pediatric ulcerative colitis. Study conclusions and caveats: In rectum, acute severe colitis had expanded clones and less diversity. A couple of rectal clonotypes were found only in ulcerative colitis patients, all of them.

A remark on this clone: Its antigen is not known.

Trimming took off 2 bases at V and 1 base at J, with 9 bases between the two ends. In germline, CDR1 is SGDLS, CDR2 YYNGEE. There are 14 residues in the CDR3. The protocol was immunoSEQ multiplex PCR, while the TCRdb copy is restricted to in-frame clones and leaves out a portion. The sample has about 64,000 clones, 77% seen once. The rearrangement links TRBV9 to TRBJ1-1; D ambiguous. The TCR comes from a boy under 18 with moderate ulcerative colitis. Sequencing was performed on blood. CDR3 sequence: CASSVRQENTEAFF. The CDR3 coding sequence is TGTGCCAGCAGCGTGAGGCAGGAGAACACTGAAGCTTTCTTT. Complete variable domain (other parts from reference TRBV9 and TRBJ1-1): DSGVTQTPKHLITATGQRVTLRCSPRSGDLSVYWYQQSLDQGLQFLIQYYNGEERAKGNILERFSAQQFPDLHSELNLSSLELGDSALYFCASSVRQENTEAFFGQGTRLTVV.